The 16 T cell receptor beta chains below all came from one sample that was sequenced in a study of blood T cell repertoires in COVID-19. Profiling relied on immunoSEQ multiplex PCR, and the TCRdb table lists in-frame clones only, not all of them. The sample lists fewer than 250,000 clones, 80% to 90% occurring once. The sequencing sample was made of peripheral blood. The receptors were gathered from a woman aged 70-85 years with acute or convalescent COVID-19.

The rearrangement joins TRBV5-1 to TRBJ1-1; 8 bases agree with TRBD1. J lost 12 bases, V lost 0 bases, and 10 bases had no gene match. CDR1 SGHRS and CDR2 YFSETQ come from the germline V gene. This CDR3 region has 14 residues. Here the CDR3 DNA reads TGCGCCAGCAGCTTGGAACGGGCAGGGGGCATTACTTTCTTT. Protein product: CASSLERAGGITFF.

This clone occurred once. The gene calls are TRBV7-2 and TRBJ2-3, with a tentative D call TRBD1 (5 bases). The CDR3 extends over 15 amino acids. CDR1 SGHTA and CDR2 FQGNSA come from the germline V gene. With 3 bases removed from V and 0 bases from J, the gap between germline ends came to 10 bases. CDR3 coding DNA: TGTGCCAGCAGCTTCGACAGTACGAGCACAGATACGCAGTATTTT. Protein: CASSFDSTSTDTQYF. The whole variable domain, remainder taken from reference TRBV7-2 and TRBJ2-3, is GAGVSQSPSNKVTEKGKDVELRCDPISGHTALYWYRQSLGQGLEFLIYFQGNSAPDKSGLPSDRFSAERTGGSVSTLTIQRTQQEDSAVYLCASSFDSTSTDTQYFGPGTRLTVL.

The chain joins TRBV10-3 to TRBJ1-3, with D unclear. This CDR3 region has 16 residues. CDR1 is ENHRY, CDR2 SYGVKD, per germline. The V gene lost 0 bases and the J gene lost 0 bases, with 9 bases spanning the gap. In DNA, the CDR3 is TGTGCCATCAGTGAGTCGAGCATCCGCTCTGGAAACACCATATATTTT. Its translation: CAISESSIRSGNTIYF.

This clone was counted many times. Other DNA sequences within the sample encode an identical CDR3. The J gene is TRBJ2-1, the V gene TRBV2; 8 positions agree with TRBD2. J lost 2 bases, V lost 7 bases, and 4 bases had no gene match. The CDR3 is 14 residues long. Germline loops: CDR1 SNHLY, CDR2 FYNNEI. The CDR3 DNA sequence: TGTGCCAGCAAGGAGCGGGGGCCCTACAATGAGCAGTTCTTC. Translating gives CASKERGPYNEQFF.

This rearrangement joins TRBV18 to TRBJ1-6; D might be TRBD1 (6 bases). V was shortened by 4 bases and J by 6 bases, with 13 bases between the two germline ends. Looked up from germline, CDR1 is KGHSH and CDR2 is LQKENI. The CDR3 loop spans 15 amino acids. For the CDR3, the DNA is TGTGCCAGCTCACGCGAACAGGGTAGTAATTCACCCCTCCACTTT. Protein product: CASSREQGSNSPLHF. The full variable domain, with the rest looked up from reference TRBV18 and TRBJ1-6, is NAGVMQNPRHLVRRRGQEARLRCSPMKGHSHVYWYRQLPEEGLKFMVYLQKENIIDESGMPKERFSAEFPKEGPSILRIQQVVRGDSAAYFCASSREQGSNSPLHFGNGTRLTVT.

The chain couples TRBV2 to TRBJ2-1; perhaps TRBD2 as D (6 bases). Germline V CDR1 and CDR2: SNHLY, FYNNEI. Trimming shortened V by 6 bases and J by 3 bases, and 18 bases separated the two germline ends. There are 16 residues in the CDR3. Written as DNA, the CDR3 is TGTGCCAGCAGGGCGGTGGGGCGGGGATACTACAATGAGCAGTTCTTC. It translates to CASRAVGRGYYNEQFF.

Comments on this clone: This sample also contains other DNA sequences that code for the same CDR3. The rearrangement uses TRBV6-2 or TRBV6-3 and TRBJ1-5; a possible D gene is TRBD1 (5 bases). Trimming cost V 2 bases and J 2 bases, with 10 bases left between them. Germline V gene sequence: CDR1 MNHEY, CDR2 SVGEGT. This CDR3 region has 15 residues. The CDR3 DNA is TGTGCCAGCAGTTACGGCAGGGTAGGCAATCAGCCCCAGCATTTT. It specifies CASSYGRVGNQPQHF.

The V call is TRBV2, the J call TRBJ2-5; 12 positions match TRBD1. CDR1 is SNHLY and CDR2 is FYNNEI in the germline V gene. The CDR3 runs 16 residues. V shed 10 bases and J 4 bases; nucleotides not matched to a gene: 13. CDR3 nucleotides: TGTGCCACGGCCCGGGACAGGGGGCACTTAGGAGAGACCCAGTACTTC. Translated, it gives CATARDRGHLGETQYF.

This sequence joins TRBV24-1 and TRBJ1-2; 10 bases align to TRBD1. The germline gives CDR1 KGHDR, CDR2 SFDVKD. There are 15 residues in the CDR3. The trim removed 2 bases at V and 9 bases at J, leaving 8 bases unmatched. CDR3 residues: CATSDSDRGLWSYTF. The CDR3 region has the DNA TGTGCCACCAGTGATTCAGACAGGGGGCTGTGGAGCTACACCTTC.

This chain connects TRBV29-1 to TRBJ1-2; TRBD1 agrees at 9 bases. Looked up from germline, CDR1 is SQVTM and CDR2 is ANQGSEA. The CDR3 is made up of 12 amino acids. The V and J ends lost 5 bases and 6 bases, in that order; junction bases with no gene match: 4. Here the CDR3 DNA reads TGCAGCGTTCGAACAGGGGGCAATGGCTACACCTTC. Its translation is CSVRTGGNGYTF.

The chain couples TRBV6-2 or TRBV6-3 to TRBJ2-1; 8 bases line up with TRBD1. Germline CDR1 and CDR2: MNHEY and SVGEGT. CDR3 length: 15 residues. V gave up 1 base and J gave up 8 bases; unmatched junction bases: 7. The CDR3 DNA is TGTGCCAGCAGTTACTTGGGCCAGGGGGCTCATGAGCAGTTCTTC. Translating gives CASSYLGQGAHEQFF.

This clone was counted between two and nine times. The chain recombines TRBV19 with TRBJ1-5; D unclear. Trimming took 5 bases from V and 0 from J, leaving 8 bases between them. Germline V gene sequence: CDR1 LNHDA, CDR2 SQIVND (reference sequence). The CDR3 runs to 14 residues. The CDR3 nucleotides are TGTGCCAGTAGTTCGGTAGATAGCAATCAGCCCCAGCATTTT. It translates to CASSSVDSNQPQHF.

This sequence joins TRBV5-4 and TRBJ2-7; the D gene is possibly TRBD2 (7 bases). This CDR3 comprises 14 residues. Germline CDR1 is SGHNT and CDR2 is YYREEE (reference sequence). V lost 0 bases, J lost 5 bases, and 12 bases lay in between. In nucleotides, the CDR3 is TGTGCCAGCAGCTTGGCGGGGGGCTACGACGAGCAGTACTTC. Translation gives CASSLAGGYDEQYF.

The chain has TRBV4-3 and TRBJ1-4; D gene uncertain. The CDR3 extends over 15 amino acids. CDR1 and CDR2 from the germline V gene are LGHNA and YSLEER. Trimming pared 1 base from V and 12 bases from J, leaving 18 bases between. CDR3 protein: CASSQGRLGGRELFF. The CDR3 nucleotides are TGCGCCAGCAGCCAAGGACGCCTCGGCGGTCGAGAACTGTTTTTT.

V gene TRBV6-2 or TRBV6-3 combines with J gene TRBJ2-3; D unclear. CDR3 length: 12 amino acids. V lost 5 bases, J lost 5 bases, and 8 bases lay in between. The germline V gene encodes CDR1 MNHEY and CDR2 SVGEGT. The CDR3 DNA reads as TGTGCCAGCAGTAGAGAGAGAGATACGCAGTATTTT. Its protein product is CASSRERDTQYF.

This chain joins TRBV7-8 and TRBJ1-2, with TRBD1 as a possible D gene (5 bases). Germline V lookup: CDR1 SGHVS, CDR2 FQNEAQ. V was pared by 5 bases and J by 5 bases, with 15 bases between. The CDR3 is made up of 14 amino acids. In DNA, the CDR3 is TGTGCCAGCAGCACGAGACAGCCGGTATATGGCTACACCTTC. Its translation: CASSTRQPVYGYTF.